The next 31 T cell receptor beta chains were all read from a single sample in a study of shared clonotypes between healthy human individuals. Using immunoSEQ multiplex PCR, the repertoire was profiled, and TCRdb retains in-frame clones only, with some absent. The repertoire holds some 1 million clones, with roughly 80% as singletons. The specimen was memory CD4+ T cells sorted from blood. Subset noted: CD45RA-negative fraction. The receptor source for this set is a man between 18 and 29 years old in good health.

V is TRBV7-9 and J is TRBJ2-3; D is possibly TRBD1 (5 bases). The length of the CDR3 is 16 residues. Trimming cost V 5 bases and J 0 bases, with 15 bases left between them. CDR1 is SEHNR and CDR2 is FQNEAQ in the germline V gene (reference sequence). The CDR3 sequence: CASSLTDGFSTDTQYF. The CDR3 bases are TGTGCCAGCAGCCTGACAGATGGATTTAGCACAGATACGCAGTATTTT.

The CDR3 DNA sequence: TGTGCCAGTAGTCCGCGGACGGCAAAAGGGGCCTATGGCTACACCTTC. It translates to CASSPRTAKGAYGYTF. V and J are TRBV19 and TRBJ1-2, with D possibly being TRBD1 (5 bases). Germline assignment: CDR1 LNHDA and CDR2 SQIVND (reference sequence). V gave up 5 bases and J gave up 4 bases, with 20 bases separating them. CDR3 length equals 16 residues.

The chain recombines TRBV5-1 with TRBJ2-3; 14 nucleotides line up with TRBD2. V shed 4 bases, J shed 4 bases, and the junction held 5 bases outside the gene matches. CDR3 size: 16 residues. CDR1 is SGHRS, CDR2 YFSETQ, per germline. The CDR3, as DNA: TGCGCCAGCAGCCCCCAGACTAGCGGGAGGGCAGATACGCAGTATTTT. Translation: CASSPQTSGRADTQYF.

This chain joins TRBV7-8 and TRBJ2-3; no clear D. V shed 5 bases and J shed 0 bases, with 12 bases lying between them. CDR1 is SGHVS and CDR2 is FQNEAQ in the germline V gene. The CDR3 totals 15 residues. CDR3 region: CASSGRQVSTDTQYF. As DNA, the CDR3 is TGTGCCAGCAGCGGAAGGCAGGTCAGCACAGATACGCAGTATTTT.

This clone is a singleton in its sample. Other DNA variants within this sample encode the same CDR3. V is TRBV7-2 and J is TRBJ1-5; 10 bases match TRBD1. CDR3 size: 15 residues. J gave up 2 bases and V 4 bases, and 2 bases lay outside the gene matches. CDR1 is SGHTA, CDR2 FQGNSA, per germline. The CDR3 DNA reads TGTGCCAGCAGCTATGGGACAGGGGGCAATCAGCCCCAGCATTTT. The encoded protein is CASSYGTGGNQPQHF. Drawing the rest from reference TRBV7-2 and TRBJ1-5, the complete variable domain is GAGVSQSPSNKVTEKGKDVELRCDPISGHTALYWYRQSLGQGLEFLIYFQGNSAPDKSGLPSDRFSAERTGGSVSTLTIQRTQQEDSAVYLCASSYGTGGNQPQHFGDGTRLSIL.

This clone showed up many times. V gene TRBV25-1 combines with J gene TRBJ2-3; 9 bases fit TRBD1. Trimming at V came to 4 bases and at J to 0 bases, leaving 5 bases not matched to a gene. CDR1 and CDR2 (germline): MGHDK, SYGVNS. The CDR3 is 16 residues long. The CDR3 DNA reads TGTGCCAGCAGTGGGGCCGGGACAGGGAGCACAGATACGCAGTATTTT. Protein sequence: CASSGAGTGSTDTQYF.

The chain employs TRBV5-8 and TRBJ2-5; tentative D call: TRBD2 (6 bases). Trimming pared 0 bases from V and 3 bases from J, leaving 12 bases between. The CDR3 has 15 amino acids. In germline, CDR1 is SGHTS, CDR2 YDEGEE. The CDR3: CASSLAGGQKETQYF. CDR3 sequence (DNA): TGTGCCAGCAGCTTGGCCGGAGGGCAGAAAGAGACCCAGTACTTC.

This chain uses TRBV7-9 with TRBJ2-3, with D maybe TRBD1 (6 bases). V lost 6 bases and J 6 bases, leaving 16 bases between the germline ends. The CDR3 is 14 amino acids. Germline-derived CDR1 and CDR2 are SEHNR and FQNEAQ (reference sequence). CDR3 sequence: CASRETVRGDTQYF. In nucleotides, the CDR3 is TGTGCCAGCAGGGAGACCGTGAGGGGGGATACGCAGTATTTT.

CDR3 nucleotide sequence: TGTGCCACCGCATCAAAGACAGGACAAGAGACCCAGTACTTC. Amino acids: CATASKTGQETQYF. The rearrangement uses TRBV10-3 and TRBJ2-5, with D possibly matching TRBD1 (6 bases). The CDR3 spans 14 residues. Germline CDR1 ENHRY, CDR2 SYGVKD. The ends were cut back, 10 bases at V and 2 bases at J, with 17 bases in the middle.

This clone was observed a few times. This sequence joins TRBV5-5 and TRBJ1-2, with D possibly being TRBD1 (5 bases). The CDR3 spans 15 residues. Per germline, CDR1 SGHKS and CDR2 YYEKEE (reference sequence). V shed 3 bases and J shed 4 bases, with 16 bases lying between them. The CDR3 DNA reads TGTGCCAGCAGCTCCCCAGCGGTGGGACTCTATGGCTACACCTTC. Translating gives CASSSPAVGLYGYTF.

J is TRBJ1-2 and V is TRBV5-6; D ambiguous. Trimming removed 5 bases at V and 0 bases at J, with 14 bases between. Germline V gene data show CDR1 as SGHDT and CDR2 as YYEEEE. The CDR3 extends over 15 amino acids. The CDR3 DNA sequence: TGTGCCAGCAGGAGATACAGCCTCGCTAACTATGGCTACACCTTC. Its protein product is CASRRYSLANYGYTF.

A few counts support this clone. This chain connects TRBV2 to TRBJ1-4; D remains ambiguous. This CDR3 is 12 amino acids long. Per germline, CDR1 SNHLY and CDR2 FYNNEI. V lost 6 bases and J lost 4, with 6 bases in between. The CDR3, as DNA: TGTGCCAGCAGGGCGGATAATGAAAAACTGTTTTTT. Its protein is CASRADNEKLFF.

The chain has TRBV7-2 and TRBJ2-2; 10 bases are a match to TRBD2. The junction had 20 bases not matched to a gene; V was cut back by 0 bases and J by 7 bases. Germline V gene data show CDR1 as SGHTA and CDR2 as FQGNSA. CDR3 length: 21 residues. Here the CDR3 reads CASSLARRASGSTLVSGELFF. The DNA of the CDR3 is TGTGCCAGCAGCTTAGCACGGCGGGCTAGCGGGAGTACCTTAGTTAGCGGGGAGCTGTTTTTT.

V is TRBV5-4 and J is TRBJ2-1; 11 positions agree with TRBD2. Germline V lookup: CDR1 SGHNT, CDR2 YYREEE (reference sequence). With V trimmed by 5 bases and J by 5 bases, 9 bases remained unmatched. The CDR3 consists of 16 residues. The CDR3, as DNA: TGTGCCAGCAGAATGATAGCGGGAGGGAGTCACAATGAGCAGTTCTTC. Encoded protein: CASRMIAGGSHNEQFF. Based on the CDR3 plus reference TRBV5-4 and TRBJ2-1, the full variable domain is ETGVTQSPTHLIKTRGQQVTLRCSSQSGHNTVSWYQQALGQGPQFIFQYYREEENGRGNFPPRFSGLQFPNYSSELNVNALELDDSALYLCASRMIAGGSHNEQFFGPGTRLTVL.

This chain uses TRBV18 with TRBJ1-1; 11 nucleotides agree with TRBD1. Germline V lookup: CDR1 KGHSH, CDR2 LQKENI. The J segment lost 3 bases and the V segment lost 4 bases, leaving 7 bases of the junction unmatched. The CDR3 is 16 amino acids. The CDR3 spells CASSLRTGGKYTEAFF. In nucleotides, the CDR3 is TGTGCCAGCTCACTCCGGACAGGGGGCAAGTACACTGAAGCTTTCTTT.

The chain links TRBV10-3 to TRBJ2-7; 9 bases are shared with TRBD1. The trim removed 11 bases at V and 2 bases at J, leaving 10 bases unmatched. The CDR3 spans 14 residues. Germline V gives CDR1 ENHRY, CDR2 SYGVKD. This CDR3 is CASTGTGTTYEQYF. The CDR3 DNA reads TGTGCCTCCACCGGGACAGGGACAACCTACGAGCAGTACTTC.

This clone was found once. The genes are TRBV5-1 and TRBJ2-5; 7 positions match TRBD1. This CDR3 is built from 13 residues. The V and J ends lost 0 bases and 9 bases, in that order; junction bases with no gene match: 5. Germline assignment: CDR1 SGHRS and CDR2 YFSETQ. The chain's CDR3 is CASSLGQGRAQYF. CDR3 in DNA: TGCGCCAGCAGCTTGGGACAGGGAAGGGCCCAGTACTTC.

The V and J genes are TRBV19 and TRBJ1-5; D might be TRBD1 (6 bases). Germline V lookup: CDR1 LNHDA, CDR2 SQIVND (reference sequence). The CDR3 has 15 amino acids. V lost 6 bases, J lost 5 bases, and 17 bases lay in between. CDR3 sequence: CASRTGQKRDQPQHF. As DNA, the CDR3 is TGTGCCAGTAGAACCGGACAGAAAAGGGATCAGCCCCAGCATTTT. Supplemented by reference TRBV19 and TRBJ1-5, the full variable domain reads DGGITQSPKYLFRKEGQNVTLSCEQNLNHDAMYWYRQDPGQGLRLIYYSQIVNDFQKGDIAEGYSVSREKKESFPLTVTSAQKNPTAFYLCASRTGQKRDQPQHFGDGTRLSIL.

The rearrangement uses TRBV6-6 and TRBJ1-5; 7 nucleotides match TRBD1. The CDR3 totals 15 residues. J was trimmed by 2 bases and V by 6 bases; bases with no gene match: 7. From germline, CDR1 is MNHNY and CDR2 SVGAGI (reference sequence). The CDR3 is CASRTTGVGNQPQHF. In DNA form, the CDR3 reads TGTGCCAGCAGAACCACAGGGGTCGGCAATCAGCCCCAGCATTTT.

The chain couples TRBV5-1 to TRBJ2-3; 9 bases line up with TRBD2. The V segment lost 0 bases and the J segment 4 bases; nucleotides outside the gene matches: 6. Germline CDR1 SGHRS, CDR2 YFSETQ. The CDR3 is made up of 16 amino acids. CDR3 region: CASSLEGLASADTQYF. DNA for the CDR3: TGCGCCAGCAGCTTGGAGGGACTAGCAAGCGCAGATACGCAGTATTTT. The full variable domain, its missing parts supplied by reference TRBV5-1 and TRBJ2-3, is KAGVTQTPRYLIKTRGQQVTLSCSPISGHRSVSWYQQTPGQGLQFLFEYFSETQRNKGNFPGRFSGRQFSNSRSEMNVSTLELGDSALYLCASSLEGLASADTQYFGPGTRLTVL.

The V gene is TRBV6-1, the J gene TRBJ1-5; TRBD1 matches 7 bases. This CDR3 has 14 residues. Germline-derived CDR1 and CDR2 are MNHNS and SASEGT. V shed 6 bases, J shed 3 bases, and the junction held 5 bases outside the gene matches. Here the CDR3 DNA reads TGTGCCAGCAGAGCACAGGGGATCAATCAGCCCCAGCATTTT. This encodes CASRAQGINQPQHF.

V gene TRBV10-3 combines with J gene TRBJ2-1; possibly TRBD1 for D (6 bases). The V end lost 3 bases, the J end lost 6 bases, and 12 bases lay between the germline ends. CDR3 size: 14 residues. CDR1 and CDR2 from the germline V gene are ENHRY and SYGVKD. CDR3 protein: CAISDGGSSNEQFF. The CDR3 coding sequence is TGTGCCATCAGTGATGGGGGCTCTAGCAATGAGCAGTTCTTC.

This chain connects TRBV29-1 to TRBJ2-7; D ambiguous. V was trimmed by 7 bases and J by 3 bases, leaving 16 bases between them. CDR1 is SQVTM and CDR2 is ANQGSEA in the germline V gene. This CDR3 is 13 amino acids long. CDR3 in amino acids: CSASTVVDYEQYF. DNA for the CDR3: TGCAGCGCCAGTACGGTGGTAGACTACGAGCAGTACTTC.

The V call is TRBV2, the J call TRBJ2-1; D is perhaps TRBD1 (6 bases). V lost 2 bases, J lost 4 bases, and 12 bases lay in between. CDR1 SNHLY and CDR2 FYNNEI come from the germline V gene. CDR3 length: 15 amino acids. CDR3 protein: CASSEHGGEYNEQFF. The CDR3 DNA follows: TGTGCCAGCAGTGAACATGGGGGCGAATACAATGAGCAGTTCTTC.

This chain uses TRBV12-5 with TRBJ1-4; TRBD1 matches 8 bases. V lost 0 bases, J lost 3 bases, and 6 bases stayed unmatched. The CDR3 covers 17 residues. CDR1 is LGHNT and CDR2 is FRNRAP in the germline V gene. CDR3 sequence (DNA): TGTGCTAGTGGTTTGGTTGGCTTACAGGGGGCTAATGAAAAACTGTTTTTT. Amino acids: CASGLVGLQGANEKLFF. Filled out from reference TRBV12-5 and TRBJ1-4, the complete variable domain reads DARVTQTPRHKVTEMGQEVTMRCQPILGHNTVFWYRQTMMQGLELLAYFRNRAPLDDSGMPKDRFSAEMPDATLATLKIQPSEPRDSAVYFCASGLVGLQGANEKLFFGSGTQLSVL.

The V gene is TRBV5-6, the J gene TRBJ2-7; D call uncertain. The CDR3 has 16 amino acids. Trimming left V 0 bases short and J 0 bases short, with 13 bases between. CDR1 is SGHDT and CDR2 is YYEEEE in the germline V gene. CDR3 bases: TGTGCCAGCAGCTTGGGCCGGTCCCTCCACTCCTACGAGCAGTACTTC. Amino acid sequence: CASSLGRSLHSYEQYF.

Concerning this clone: The same CDR3 arises from other DNA sequences in this sample as well. V and J are TRBV2 and TRBJ1-2; D might be TRBD1 (5 bases). Germline values: CDR1 SNHLY, CDR2 FYNNEI. The CDR3 is 12 residues long. Trimming shortened V by 2 bases and J by 5 bases, and 6 bases separated the two germline ends. CDR3: CASSEQGYGYTF. CDR3 DNA: TGTGCCAGCAGTGAACAGGGATATGGCTACACCTTC.

This clone showed up just a few times. The gene calls are TRBV5-8 and TRBJ1-2; maybe TRBD1 (5 bases). The ends were cut back, 4 bases at V and 2 bases at J, with 9 bases in the middle. The CDR3 has 13 amino acids. In germline, CDR1 is SGHTS, CDR2 YDEGEE. CDR3 protein: CASSKGRNYGYTF. The CDR3 coding sequence is TGTGCCAGCAGCAAGGGGCGGAACTATGGCTACACCTTC. The whole variable domain, filled in from reference TRBV5-8 and TRBJ1-2, reads EAGVTQSPTHLIKTRGQQATLRCSPISGHTSVYWYQQALGLGLQFLLWYDEGEERNRGNFPPRFSGRQFPNYSSELNVNALELEDSALYLCASSKGRNYGYTFGSGTRLTVV.

The gene calls are TRBV28 and TRBJ1-5; D gene ambiguous. The V end lost 7 bases, the J end lost 5 bases, and 12 bases lay between the germline ends. This CDR3 comprises 13 residues. Germline CDR1 reads MDHEN; CDR2 reads SYDVKM. CDR3 in DNA: TGTGCCAGCACCCCGGATACGCATCAGCCCCAGCATTTT. It yields the protein CASTPDTHQPQHF.

The chain uses TRBV11-2 and TRBJ2-5; possible D gene TRBD2, 6 bases. The V end lost 5 bases, the J end lost 5 bases, and 15 bases lay between the germline ends. This CDR3 region has 14 residues. Germline CDR1 SGHAT, CDR2 FQNNGV. In nucleotides, the CDR3 is TGTGCCAGCAGCCTGGCTCTAGCGCTTGAGACCCAGTACTTC. Translation gives CASSLALALETQYF.

Turning to this clone: Other DNA sequences in the same sample also yield this CDR3. The V gene is TRBV5-4, the J gene TRBJ2-3; TRBD2 aligns across 9 bases. The CDR3 extends over 16 amino acids. Germline CDR1 is SGHNT and CDR2 is YYREEE (reference sequence). V shed 0 bases, J shed 2 bases, and the junction held 4 bases outside the gene matches. The CDR3 coding sequence is TGTGCCAGCAGCTTGGCGCTAGCGGGGCTCACAGATACGCAGTATTTT. It specifies CASSLALAGLTDTQYF.